In this sample, the clone carrying this T cell receptor (beta chain) turned up a few times. What it binds is unknown. This specimen comes from a study of T cell repertoires in cytomegalovirus infection. For the study at large: Based on public TCR beta signatures, there were indications of CMV infection and of a matching HLA type. Broader study findings: Identification of carriers of CMV plus the relevant HLA was performed using cumulative public TCR beta family frequency.

Trimming removed 2 bases at V and 0 bases at J, with 11 bases between. The CDR3 is 16 amino acids. Germline CDR1 reads LNHDA; CDR2 reads SQIVND (reference sequence). TCRdb reprocessed the reads with MiXCR, giving one entry per CDR3 protein. Here the sample spans about 160,000 distinct CDR3 sequences, 17% being singletons. The rearrangement links TRBV19 to TRBJ1-5; no clear D. Sequences were obtained from CD8+ T cells from PBMCs. The receptor comes from a human donor in good health (CMV status not recorded). Some clones in this sample may be carry-over from other donors' samples. The CDR3: CASSIWAVDSNQPQHF. The CDR3 nucleotides are TGTGCCAGTAGTATATGGGCTGTTGATAGCAATCAGCCCCAGCATTTT.